This T cell receptor (beta chain) is drawn from a study of preoperative IRX-2 immunotherapy in early breast cancer (dated by TCRdb to between 2018 and 2021). The sample's treatment or condition label, decoded: preoperative locoregional IRX-2 cytokine immunotherapy. The samples were obtained from a phase Ib study that tested preoperative, locoregional IRX-2 cytokine immunotherapy designed to prime immune responses. The donors were early-stage breast cancer patients who were given IRX-2 prior to surgery. Libraries were constructed by the immunoSEQ multiplex PCR assay. Drawn from immuneACCESS, this table holds only the in-frame rearrangements with V and J called that TCRdb kept. Clones are partly lost; checked studies trace under half to an unresolved V gene and leave the rest unexplained. The sample yields 75,000 to 100,000 clones; about nine tenths were counted once. Of the sample, 2% to 2.5% is held by the ten largest clones.

At the junction V is shortened by 7 bases and J by 7 bases, with 19 bases in between. As encoded in the germline V gene (reference sequence), CDR1 is LNHDA while CDR2 is SQIVND. Measured from the cysteine to the phenylalanine, the CDR3 is 14 residues long. The read is trimmed to its CDR3 DNA, 42 bases read in frame from base 1. Remarks on this clone: Its specific antigen is unknown. Base qualities are not at hand, and no much larger clone is one base apart.

The specimen comprised tumor tissue, sampled after IRX-2 immunotherapy. The receptor was derived from a human donor with breast cancer. The rearranged chain carries TRBV19 and TRBJ1-2; no D gene is confidently identified. The nucleotide sequence reads as follows: TGTGCCAGTAAAGACCACACCGGAAGCACTGGCTACACCTTC. Translated, it gives CASKDHTGSTGYTF.